The source of this TCR beta chain is a study of cytomegalovirus exposure and HLA in healthy donors. The repertoire was sequenced with immunoSEQ multiplex PCR; TCRdb's copy has only in-frame clones and lacks some. The table has tens of thousands of clones, roughly nine tenths seen once. This clone appeared a few times. Its antigen is not identified. Points from the study as a whole: The study found most TCR sequences rare, yet found some public TCRs in many donors.

The CDR3 has 16 amino acids. V lost 3 bases to trimming and J lost 3 bases; unmatched junction nucleotides: 11. CDR1 is GTSNPN, CDR2 SVGIG, per germline (reference sequence). The V call is TRBV30, the J call TRBJ2-4, with TRBD1 matching over 7 bases. The origin of this receptor is a woman aged 18-29 years in good health and CMV-seronegative. Sequencing was done on a sample of PBMCs. CDR3 in amino acids: CAWRTKQGNGKNIQYF. As DNA, the CDR3 is TGTGCCTGGAGGACGAAACAGGGGAATGGCAAAAACATTCAGTACTTC.